The T cell receptor beta chain under discussion was sequenced for a study of cytomegalovirus exposure and HLA in healthy donors. General study points: Some highly shared sequence variants likely arose as a pipeline artifact. In a later analysis, specific HLA alleles were associated with 15,000 to 20,000 TCR beta sequences at a 0.05 false discovery rate. Indistinguishability led to the exclusion of some V segments, TRBV6-2 and TRBV6-3 included. In vitro, three CMV-associated chains proved specific for CMV antigens.

The V end was cut by 5 bases, the J end by 8 bases, with 16 bases between. CDR1 SGHDT and CDR2 YYEEEE come from the germline V gene. This CDR3 has 13 amino acids. Of note for this clone: What it recognizes is unknown.

13 Jbeta primers and 60 Vbeta primers were used for the PCR. Libraries were prepared by immunoSEQ multiplex PCR; TCRdb keeps only in-frame clonotypes and omits some of them. The sample yields 100,000 to 150,000 clones, 78% seen once. The sequencing sample was made of PBMCs. This receptor was taken from a woman in her late teens or twenties in good health and CMV-seronegative. This chain joins TRBV5-6 and TRBJ1-2; D is unclear. CDR3 DNA: TGTGCCAGCAGACGGCCCCGGGGAGGAGGCTACACCTTC. Its translation is CASRRPRGGGYTF.